Sequencing of this TCR beta chain was carried out in a study of early T cells in non-severe SARS-CoV-2 infection. TCRdb re-called the 5' RACE reads through MiXCR, storing one row per CDR3 protein. The table includes tens of thousands of distinct CDR3 sequences, roughly 12% detected once. Notes on this clonotype: One end of the junction varies from germline; a read error may be responsible.

The CDR3 sequence is 12 residues long. Germline CDR1 reads SEHNR; CDR2 reads FQNEAQ (reference sequence). The chain links TRBV7-9 to TRBJ2-5; D may be TRBD1 (6 bases). The input for sequencing was whole blood, taken at baseline. This sequence originates from an adult who was a healthcare worker with PCR-confirmed SARS-CoV-2 infection or an uninfected control (not recorded which). The CDR3 sequence: CDSTQGDETQYF. Here the CDR3 DNA reads TGTGACAGCACACAGGGAGACGAGACCCAGTACTTC.